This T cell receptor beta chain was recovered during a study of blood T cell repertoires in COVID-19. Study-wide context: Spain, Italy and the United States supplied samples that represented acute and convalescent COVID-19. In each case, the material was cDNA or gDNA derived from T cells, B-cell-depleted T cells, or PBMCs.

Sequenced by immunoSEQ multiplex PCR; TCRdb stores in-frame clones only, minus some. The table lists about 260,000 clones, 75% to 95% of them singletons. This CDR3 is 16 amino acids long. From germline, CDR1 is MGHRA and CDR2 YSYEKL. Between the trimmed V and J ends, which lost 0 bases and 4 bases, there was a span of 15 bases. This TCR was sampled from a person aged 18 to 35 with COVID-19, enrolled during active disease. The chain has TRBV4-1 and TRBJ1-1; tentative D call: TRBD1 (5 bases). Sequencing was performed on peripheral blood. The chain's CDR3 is CASSQDFGGLPTEAFF. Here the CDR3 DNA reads TGCGCCAGCAGCCAAGATTTCGGGGGACTGCCCACTGAAGCTTTCTTT.